This T cell receptor beta chain was documented in a study of cytomegalovirus exposure and HLA in healthy donors. Researchers ran the PCR with 60 Vbeta and 13 Jbeta primers. In the authors' methods: It was a later analysis that counted about 80 million unique TCR beta chains, of which 9 million to 13 million were shared. The method was immunoSEQ multiplex PCR; TCRdb's version includes in-frame clones alone and lacks a portion of them. D and trimming come from the DNA, and the V and J calls and clone size come from that table. The data show about 180,000 clones, about 78% seen once. A note on this clone: Its specificity is unknown.

Study outcomes and limitations: An observed cluster of highly shared sequence variants was recorded as a likely sequencing artifact. Specific recognition of CMV antigens was confirmed in vitro for a few chains (all CMV-associated).

The clonotype comes from a man aged 35 to 55 in good health and CMV-seronegative. Material: PBMCs.

The CDR3 DNA reads as TGTGCCAGCAGCCTGGGACTAGCGCCTTACTCCTACGAGCAGTACTTC. This gives the protein CASSLGLAPYSYEQYF. V gene TRBV7-9 combines with J gene TRBJ2-7; 10 bases line up with TRBD2. Germline V gene data show CDR1 as SEHNR and CDR2 as FQNEAQ (reference sequence). The ends lost 5 bases at V and 0 bases at J; junction bases unmatched: 7. This CDR3 is built from 16 residues.